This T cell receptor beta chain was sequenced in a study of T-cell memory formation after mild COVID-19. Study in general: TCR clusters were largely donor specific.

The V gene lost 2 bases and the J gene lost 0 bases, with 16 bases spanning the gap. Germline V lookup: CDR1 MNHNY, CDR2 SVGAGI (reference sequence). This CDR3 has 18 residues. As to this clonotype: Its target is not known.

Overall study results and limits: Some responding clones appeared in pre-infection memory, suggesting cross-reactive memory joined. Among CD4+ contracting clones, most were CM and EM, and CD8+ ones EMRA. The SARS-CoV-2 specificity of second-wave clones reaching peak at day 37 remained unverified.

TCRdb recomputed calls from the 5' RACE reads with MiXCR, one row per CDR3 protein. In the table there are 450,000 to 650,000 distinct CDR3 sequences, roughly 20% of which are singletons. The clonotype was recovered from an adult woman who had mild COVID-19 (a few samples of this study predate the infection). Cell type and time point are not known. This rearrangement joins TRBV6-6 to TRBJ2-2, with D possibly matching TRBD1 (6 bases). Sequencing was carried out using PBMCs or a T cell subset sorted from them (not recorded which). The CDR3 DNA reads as TGTGCCAGCAGTTACCCTGCAGGGGTCGGATCGAACACCGGGGAGCTGTTTTTT. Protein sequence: CASSYPAGVGSNTGELFF.